These 24 T cell receptor beta chains were all obtained from the same sample, sequenced in a study of T cells in Graves' hyperthyroidism and ophthalmopathy. Regions amplified from RNA transcripts were the TCR beta CDR3 regions. The HTBI set primed first-round TCR CDR3 RT-PCR. TCRdb processed the multiplex PCR reads anew with MiXCR; each CDR3 protein has one entry. This sample has about 640,000 distinct CDR3 sequences, with less than 25% found just once. The sequencing sample was made of blood. The receptor source for this set is a man aged 30-40 years with Graves' ophthalmopathy.

The V gene is TRBV10-2, the J gene TRBJ2-1; D may be TRBD2 (5 bases). Trimming left V 3 bases short and J 0 bases short, with 9 bases between. The CDR3 contains 15 residues. Germline CDR1 WSHSY, CDR2 SAAADI. In DNA, the CDR3 is TGCGCCAGCAGTGACGAGCGGAGCTCCTACAATGAGCAGTTCTTC. Its translation is CASSDERSSYNEQFF.

This clonotype was counted at least ten times. This chain links TRBV12-3 or TRBV12-4 with TRBJ1-2, with 7 bases aligning to TRBD1. The V segment lost 6 bases and the J segment 6 bases; nucleotides outside the gene matches: 10. This CDR3 is built from 14 residues. CDR3 nucleotides: TGTGCCAGCAGCCCAACTCCGACAGGGAATGGCTACACCTTC. This sequence encodes CASSPTPTGNGYTF.

This clonotype has a handful of counts. The chain combines TRBV5-8 with TRBJ2-1, with 10 bases that match TRBD2. V shed 0 bases, J shed 7 bases, and the junction held 10 bases outside the gene matches. Looked up from germline, CDR1 is SGHTS and CDR2 is YDEGEE. This CDR3 is 17 amino acids long. The CDR3 sequence: CASSLGSSGSLWNEQFF. The CDR3 region has the DNA TGTGCCAGCAGCTTGGGGTCTAGCGGGAGCCTTTGGAATGAGCAGTTCTTC.

This clonotype has just a few counts. The chain is built from TRBV27 and TRBJ2-7, with 10 bases aligning to TRBD2. The CDR3 is 15 residues long. With 5 bases clipped from V and 6 bases from J, the junction kept 10 bases outside the gene matches. Germline CDR1 reads MNHEY; CDR2 reads SMNVEV (reference sequence). CDR3 in amino acids: CASSAGGLAYREQYF. In nucleotides, the CDR3 is TGTGCCAGCAGTGCCGGGGGACTAGCGTATCGCGAGCAGTACTTC.

This clonotype was detected only a few times. The chain uses TRBV7-2 and TRBJ1-6, with TRBD1 as a possible D gene (5 bases). There are 18 residues in the CDR3. The germline gives CDR1 SGHTA, CDR2 FQGNSA. Trimming stripped 0 bases from V and 12 bases from J, with 24 bases between. CDR3 region: CASSLAQAGTWALGPLHF. CDR3 coding DNA: TGTGCCAGCAGCTTAGCCCAAGCCGGGACCTGGGCATTAGGACCCCTCCACTTT.

The CDR3 here is CSVVTGVAGGWEQFF. CDR3 coding DNA: TGCAGCGTTGTCACCGGGGTAGCGGGAGGTTGGGAGCAGTTCTTC. This rearrangement joins TRBV29-1 to TRBJ2-1; 10 bases map to TRBD2. CDR1 and CDR2 (germline): SQVTM, ANQGSEA. This CDR3 has 15 amino acids. V shed 4 bases and J 10 bases; nucleotides not matched to a gene: 13.

V is TRBV28 and J is TRBJ2-7; TRBD1 is a possible D gene (5 bases). Between the trimmed V and J ends, which lost 2 bases and 4 bases, there was a span of 18 bases. The germline CDR1 and CDR2 sequences are MDHEN and SYDVKM. The CDR3 sequence is 16 residues long. Written as DNA, the CDR3 is TGTGCCAGCAGTTTAGAAGGGGCAGGTTCCTTTTACGAGCAGTACTTC. Its translation: CASSLEGAGSFYEQYF.

The chain uses TRBV5-1 and TRBJ1-4, with 7 bases that match TRBD1. The trim removed 4 bases at V and 5 bases at J, leaving 8 bases unmatched. The CDR3 loop spans 15 amino acids. Germline CDR1 reads SGHRS; CDR2 reads YFSETQ. The CDR3 loop reads CASSPQGHPNEKLFF. The DNA of the CDR3 is TGCGCCAGCAGCCCACAGGGGCATCCCAATGAAAAACTGTTTTTT.

The chain couples TRBV12-3 or TRBV12-4 to TRBJ1-4, with D possibly being TRBD1 (6 bases). Trimming left V 10 bases short and J 7 bases short, with 16 bases between. The CDR3 is 13 residues long. The CDR3, as DNA: TGTGCCACCCGGGGGGGGGCGGGTGAAAAACTGTTTTTT. The encoded protein is CATRGGAGEKLFF.

This clonotype showed up many times. This sequence joins TRBV6-1 and TRBJ2-7, with 7 bases fitting TRBD1. This CDR3 has 15 amino acids. Germline CDR1 reads MNHNS; CDR2 reads SASEGT. With 6 bases clipped from V and 6 bases from J, the junction kept 14 bases outside the gene matches. This chain's CDR3 is CASRSNRDSLGEQYF. CDR3 DNA: TGTGCCAGCAGAAGCAACCGGGACAGCTTAGGCGAGCAGTACTTC.

In its sample, this clonotype was seen a few times. This sequence joins TRBV20-1 and TRBJ2-7, with 7 positions matching TRBD1. CDR3 size: 16 residues. CDR1 is DFQATT, CDR2 SNEGSKA, per germline (reference sequence). V lost 1 base and J lost 3; bases outside the gene matches: 12. CDR3 amino acids: CSARAYSRDSFYEQYF. CDR3 in DNA: TGCAGTGCTAGAGCTTACTCCCGGGACAGTTTCTACGAGCAGTACTTC.

This clonotype has only a few counts. Here the CDR3 DNA reads TGTGCCAGCAGCAGAAGCGGGATCCCCACCTACGAGCAGTACTTC. Its protein product is CASSRSGIPTYEQYF. The gene calls are TRBV5-4 and TRBJ2-7, with TRBD2 matching 7 bases. V gave up 4 bases and J gave up 2 bases; unmatched junction bases: 9. Germline CDR1 and CDR2: SGHNT and YYREEE (reference sequence). The length of the CDR3 is 15 residues.

This clonotype was observed a few times. The chain couples TRBV2 to TRBJ2-7; 8 nucleotides agree with TRBD2. This CDR3 is 14 amino acids long. Per the germline V gene, CDR1 is SNHLY and CDR2 is FYNNEI. Germline trimming cut 4 bases from V and 6 bases from J; bases unmatched to any gene: 8. CDR3 residues: CASSATSGRLEQYF. The CDR3 DNA reads TGTGCCAGCAGTGCTACTAGCGGTCGACTCGAGCAGTACTTC.

This chain connects TRBV7-9 to TRBJ2-5; weak D call: TRBD2 (6 bases). The CDR3 is 18 residues long. Germline-derived CDR1 and CDR2 are SEHNR and FQNEAQ (reference sequence). The CDR3 reads CAIVARGAGGKAQETQYF. The CDR3 DNA reads as TGTGCTATAGTGGCCCGTGGAGCCGGAGGGAAGGCCCAAGAGACCCAGTACTTC.

The chain links TRBV11-1 to TRBJ2-1; the match to TRBD2 covers 12 bases. This CDR3 has 15 residues. Germline CDR1 reads SGHAT; CDR2 reads FQDESV (reference sequence). After removal of 10 bases from V and 4 bases from J, the junction contained 8 bases not matched to a gene. Written as DNA, the CDR3 is TGTGCCACGGTAAAGCTAGCGGGAGGGTACAATGAGCAGTTCTTC. Amino acid sequence: CATVKLAGGYNEQFF.

The rearrangement uses TRBV28 and TRBJ1-4, with 9 positions matching TRBD1. Losses at the gene ends were 7 bases for V and 8 bases for J; bases not matched to a gene: 8. The germline V gene encodes CDR1 MDHEN and CDR2 SYDVKM. The length of the CDR3 is 14 residues. The CDR3: CASTDWTGEEKLFF. CDR3 nucleotide sequence: TGTGCCAGCACCGATTGGACAGGGGAGGAAAAACTGTTTTTT.

This clonotype has more than one count but fewer than ten. The rearrangement joins TRBV19 to TRBJ2-2, with D uncertain. Germline V CDR1 and CDR2: LNHDA, SQIVND (reference sequence). The length of the CDR3 is 13 residues. Trimming cost V 5 bases and J 4 bases, with 8 bases left between them. The CDR3: CASSFDITGELFF. CDR3 bases: TGTGCCAGTAGTTTCGATATCACCGGGGAGCTGTTTTTT.

The sample holds many counts of this clonotype. The chain links TRBV3-1 to TRBJ2-3; perhaps TRBD1 as D (6 bases). Germline CDR1 reads LGHDT; CDR2 reads YNNKEL (reference sequence). The CDR3 totals 15 residues. V lost 3 bases and J lost 4, with 14 bases in between. In DNA form, the CDR3 reads TGTGCCAGCAGCCAGGATCCGGACAGCTCAGATACGCAGTATTTT. Amino acid sequence: CASSQDPDSSDTQYF.

The chain is built from TRBV6-1 and TRBJ2-3; D not certain. The V end lost 0 bases, the J end lost 2 bases, and 12 bases lay between the germline ends. This CDR3 spans 16 amino acids. Per the germline V gene, CDR1 is MNHNS and CDR2 is SASEGT. CDR3 amino acids: CASSEAPDIFTDTQYF. DNA for the CDR3: TGTGCCAGCAGTGAAGCGCCCGATATTTTCACAGATACGCAGTATTTT.

This clonotype was seen a handful of times. This chain connects TRBV29-1 to TRBJ2-7, with TRBD1 matching 9 bases. Germline CDR1 reads SQVTM; CDR2 reads ANQGSEA. Trimming took 4 bases from V and 0 from J; bases not matched to a gene: 7. This CDR3 spans 15 amino acids. CDR3 in amino acids: CSVVVWTGDSYEQYF. The DNA of the CDR3 is TGCAGCGTTGTGGTCTGGACAGGGGACTCCTACGAGCAGTACTTC.

This clonotype was seen a handful of times. The CDR3 is CASSSPGLAYNEQFF. DNA of the CDR3: TGTGCCAGCAGCTCCCCGGGACTAGCGTACAATGAGCAGTTCTTC. The rearrangement links TRBV13 to TRBJ2-1; TRBD2 matches at 10 bases. The CDR3 covers 15 residues. The V gene end was trimmed by 4 bases and the J gene end by 4 bases; junction bases not matched to a gene: 4. Germline lookup yields CDR1 PRHDT and CDR2 FYEKMQ (reference sequence). Full variable domain (rest looked up from reference TRBV13 and TRBJ2-1): AAGVIQSPRHLIKEKRETATLKCYPIPRHDTVYWYQQGPGQDPQFLISFYEKMQSDKGSIPDRFSAQQFSDYHSELNMSSLELGDSALYFCASSSPGLAYNEQFFGPGTRLTVL.

The chain couples TRBV18 to TRBJ2-7; weak D call: TRBD1 (5 bases). CDR3 length: 16 amino acids. Per germline, CDR1 KGHSH and CDR2 LQKENI. Trimming left V 2 bases short and J 0 bases short, with 14 bases between. This CDR3 reads CASSPRPGKVSYEQYF. CDR3 sequence (DNA): TGTGCCAGCTCACCAAGGCCAGGGAAAGTCTCCTACGAGCAGTACTTC.

V gene TRBV29-1 combines with J gene TRBJ2-4, with D perhaps TRBD1 (6 bases). Per the germline V gene, CDR1 is SQVTM and CDR2 is ANQGSEA. The CDR3 has 14 residues. Trimming removed 5 bases from V and 4 bases from J, with 15 bases in between. The CDR3 DNA is TGCAGCGTTTCCCCGTCAACAGGGAAAAACATTCAGTACTTC. It yields the protein CSVSPSTGKNIQYF.

The chain employs TRBV28 and TRBJ2-1; no clear D gene. Germline lookup yields CDR1 MDHEN and CDR2 SYDVKM. CDR3 length: 15 amino acids. The V gene lost 5 bases and the J gene lost 4 bases, with 15 bases spanning the gap. CDR3 sequence: CASSRMVVGYNEQFF. CDR3 sequence (DNA): TGTGCCAGCAGTCGGATGGTAGTTGGTTACAATGAGCAGTTCTTC.